A single sample is the source of the 7 T cell receptor beta chains below, sequenced in a study of T cell repertoires in aging, cancer and after chemotherapy. The template was genomic DNA from peripheral blood, not RNA. A mixed TRB-A/B primer pool amplified rearranged TRB by multiplex touch-down PCR. Via MiXCR, TCRdb re-called the multiplex PCR reads, giving one row per CDR3 protein. Of some 19,000 distinct CDR3 sequences listed, roughly 35% were seen once; the top ten hold over 15%. The sequencing sample was made of blood. All receptors come from a human donor with a solid tumor.

This rearrangement joins TRBV5-6 to TRBJ1-5, with D hard to call. Trimming left V 0 bases short and J 1 base short, with 8 bases between. Germline CDR1 SGHDT, CDR2 YYEEEE. This CDR3 spans 15 amino acids. The CDR3 DNA sequence: TGTGCCAGCAGCTTGGCCGGGCAGAGCAATCAGCCCCAGCATTTT. Protein product: CASSLAGQSNQPQHF. Combining the CDR3 with reference TRBV5-6 and TRBJ1-5 gives the whole variable domain DAGVTQSPTHLIKTRGQQVTLRCSPKSGHDTVSWYQQALGQGPQFIFQYYEEEERQRGNFPDRFSGHQFPNYSSELNVNALLLGDSALYLCASSLAGQSNQPQHFGDGTRLSIL.

This clonotype was observed a handful of times. The V and J genes are TRBV7-9 and TRBJ2-1, with D hard to call. Germline CDR1 and CDR2: SEHNR and FQNEAQ (reference sequence). The V gene lost 6 bases and the J gene lost 5 bases, with 14 bases spanning the gap. The CDR3 loop spans 14 amino acids. This CDR3 reads CASSLEAFNNEQFF. CDR3 sequence (DNA): TGTGCCAGCAGTCTGGAAGCGTTTAACAATGAGCAGTTCTTC.

In its sample, this clonotype is medium-sized. The rearrangement uses TRBV27 and TRBJ2-1; D remains unclear. This CDR3 is 14 amino acids long. The ends were cut back, 2 bases at V and 7 bases at J, with 12 bases in the middle. Germline CDR1 and CDR2: MNHEY and SMNVEV (reference sequence). This chain's CDR3 is CASSLLGRVNEQFF. The CDR3 nucleotides read TGTGCCAGCAGTTTACTGGGTAGGGTGAATGAGCAGTTCTTC.

Only a few counts were recorded for this clonotype. The rearrangement joins TRBV6-6 to TRBJ2-1; D might be TRBD1 (6 bases). The germline V and J ends were trimmed by 2 bases and 2 bases, with 10 bases remaining between them. Per the germline V gene, CDR1 is MNHNY and CDR2 is SVGAGI (reference sequence). This CDR3 comprises 15 residues. The CDR3 here is CASSYGGDAYNEQFF. The DNA for the CDR3 is TGTGCCAGCAGTTACGGGGGCGACGCCTACAATGAGCAGTTCTTC.

The CDR3 DNA follows: TGTGCCAGCAGTCCAACGCCGGACCCCTATGGCTACACCTTC. Its translation: CASSPTPDPYGYTF. The chain joins TRBV12-3 or TRBV12-4 to TRBJ1-2; D is uncertain. V dropped 5 bases and J dropped 4 bases, with 14 bases sitting between them. The CDR3 has 14 residues.

The V gene is TRBV5-7, the J gene TRBJ2-2, with 8 bases lining up with TRBD1. TRBV5-7 is treated as an ORF (open reading frame) with a function not yet certain. This CDR3 spans 17 amino acids. The ends lost 7 bases at V and 6 bases at J; junction bases unmatched: 17. The chain's CDR3 is CASPKRARQGTAGELFF. CDR3 bases: TGTGCCAGCCCTAAACGGGCAAGACAGGGGACGGCCGGGGAGCTGTTTTTT.

CDR3 nucleotide sequence: TGTGCCAGCAGCTTACAATCTAATTCACCCCTCCACTTT. Protein sequence: CASSLQSNSPLHF. This chain links TRBV7-9 with TRBJ1-6; D remains unclear. Per germline, CDR1 SEHNR and CDR2 FQNEAQ (reference sequence). The CDR3 sequence is 13 residues long. V lost 2 bases, J lost 6 bases, and 5 bases lay in between.